This entry describes one T cell receptor beta chain. What it recognizes is unknown. This CDR3 is 14 amino acids long. CDR1 SEHNR and CDR2 FQNEAQ come from the germline V gene (reference sequence). The entry originates in a study of CXCR3-negative and CXCR3-positive naive CD8 T cells. Whole-study context: Total TRB output reached 130 million or so reads, about 1.5 +/- 0.3 million per library.

The method, 5' RACE with UMI labels, was used to prepare the TRB cDNA libraries. TCRdb reprocessed the 5' RACE reads, keeping one entry per CDR3 protein, no DNA. The sample table sets out some 28,000 distinct CDR3 sequences. General observations from the study: Similar TRBV-TRBJ usage was seen in naive cells (both CXCR3-negative and CXCR3-positive), but memory cells differed. Naive subsets did not differ in surface CD5, and the authors estimated TCR strength using properties of the TRB CDR3. Cryopreserved cells showed partially decreased CXCR3 expression, and most assays used fresh PBMCs.

The chain uses TRBV7-9 and TRBJ2-7; the D gene TCRdb calls, TRBD2, cannot be checked with no DNA. This TCR was sampled from a human donor in good health. Some clones in this sample may be carry-over from other donors' samples. The sample taken for sequencing was memory CD8+ T cells from blood. CDR3 region: CASSSTGLDYEQYF.